These 8 T cell receptor beta chains were all obtained from the same sample, sequenced in a study of vaccination and CD4 T cells after COVID-19. Time point denoted: late sampling 161 to 241 days after vaccination in three convalescent patients. The treatment denotes: roughly 10-day PBMC culture with coronavirus spike peptide pools or control peptides (ViraFEST assay). Their antigens are not known. The assay that was used to sequence DNA from cultured CD4+ T cells was the Oncomine TCR Beta short-read assay. TCRdb redid the calling of the PCR reads with MiXCR, one entry per CDR3 protein. The top ten hold less than 15% of the sample, which has 20,000 to 25,000 distinct CDR3 sequences, roughly 50% seen once. The source was CD4+ T cells from blood, cultured in vitro, collected about 7 months after SARS-CoV-2 vaccination. The receptors derive from a human donor who had recovered from COVID-19.

This clonotype was observed a handful of times. V and J are TRBV20-1 and TRBJ2-3, with D uncertain. V was cut by 6 bases and J by 6 bases, with 13 bases left in between. Germline CDR1 reads DFQATT; CDR2 reads SNEGSKA (reference sequence). This CDR3 is built from 12 residues. CDR3 in amino acids: CSAPSLGDTQYF. CDR3 bases: TGCAGTGCCCCGTCATTGGGGGATACGCAGTATTTT.

A few counts support this clonotype. The J gene is TRBJ1-2, the V gene TRBV24-1; perhaps TRBD1 as D (6 bases). In germline, CDR1 is KGHDR, CDR2 SFDVKD. This CDR3 is 15 amino acids long. Deletions cut 9 bases from V and 3 bases from J, with 19 bases between. In DNA, the CDR3 is TGTGCCACCTCTTCCATCGACAGGACACACTATGGCTACACCTTC. Encoded protein: CATSSIDRTHYGYTF.

This clonotype showed up just a few times. The CDR3 DNA reads TGCAGTGCTAGATTAACGGACAGGGAGAGCTACACCTTC. Protein sequence: CSARLTDRESYTF. This rearrangement joins TRBV20-1 to TRBJ1-2, with 8 bases aligning to TRBD1. Losses at the gene ends were 2 bases for V and 9 bases for J; bases not matched to a gene: 8. Germline-derived CDR1 and CDR2 are DFQATT and SNEGSKA (reference sequence). The CDR3 is 13 residues long.

The CDR3, as DNA: TGTGCCAGCAGCTTTCTGGACAGGGGGGATACGCAGTATTTT. It codes for CASSFLDRGDTQYF. The gene calls are TRBV7-3 and TRBJ2-3, with 10 bases matching TRBD1. V was pared by 3 bases and J by 6 bases, with 3 bases of the junction left unmatched. CDR1 is SGHTA, CDR2 FQGTGA, per germline. This CDR3 region has 14 residues.

The J gene is TRBJ2-5, the V gene TRBV20-1, with D unresolved. The CDR3 covers 14 residues. V was trimmed by 3 bases and J by 4 bases, leaving 15 bases between them. CDR1 is DFQATT and CDR2 is SNEGSKA in the germline V gene (reference sequence). CDR3 sequence reads: CSARTGLRLETQYF. The CDR3 nucleotides read TGCAGTGCTAGGACCGGCCTGCGCCTAGAGACCCAGTACTTC.

The gene calls are TRBV6-1 and TRBJ1-2; D is undetermined. The CDR3 has 11 amino acids. Germline CDR1 MNHNS, CDR2 SASEGT. V was pared by 4 bases and J by 4 bases, with 4 bases between. DNA for the CDR3: TGTGCCAGCAGTGTAGTCTATGGCTACACCTTC. It encodes CASSVVYGYTF.

This clonotype was detected only a few times. V usage is TRBV7-9 and J usage is TRBJ1-2; the D gene is possibly TRBD1 (5 bases). The germline gives CDR1 SEHNR, CDR2 FQNEAQ (reference sequence). Trimming took 5 bases from V and 7 from J, leaving 14 bases between them. This CDR3 spans 13 amino acids. The CDR3 region has the DNA TGTGCCAGCAGCCCGGGGGGGGTTCTTGGCTACACCTTC. It yields the protein CASSPGGVLGYTF.

This chain uses TRBV15 with TRBJ2-3, with D unresolved. With 9 bases removed from V and 2 bases from J, the gap between germline ends came to 12 bases. CDR1 is LNHNV, CDR2 YYDKDF, per germline (reference sequence). This CDR3 is built from 13 residues. The CDR3 reads CATQESYTDTQYF. CDR3 sequence (DNA): TGTGCCACTCAAGAGAGTTACACAGATACGCAGTATTTT.